This is a list of T cell receptor beta chains from one sample in a study of shared clonotypes between healthy human individuals. Sequenced by immunoSEQ multiplex PCR; TCRdb stores in-frame clones only, minus some. The sample includes over 1.5 million clones, nearly 99% of them seen just once. The sequenced material came from naive CD4+ T cells sorted from blood. Receptors were obtained from a man aged 25-40 years in good health. Each CDR3 is given with its conserved first and last residue.

TRBV18,CASSPGTGRYEQYF
TRBV5-1,CASSLVVGKNEQFF
TRBV7-2,CASSERLAGGPYEQYF
TRBV27,CASASEPTTYNEQFF
TRBV28,CASSSGTYLFF
TRBV15,CATSSRDRRLYGYTF
TRBV2,CASGPRKEAYGYTF
TRBV7-2,CASSLVTGSYEQYF
TRBV19,CASSISVGDIYEQYF
TRBV9,CASSVGQGLNYGYTF
TRBV5-1,CASSPGHTDTQYF
TRBV28,CASSFRPSRFGGWDTEAFF
TRBV18,CASSPDRRGSYEQYF
TRBV5-1,CASSPSDRGPYGYTF
TRBV21-1,CASSNPHEQFF
TRBV7-9,CASSTRQGTGELFF
TRBV19,CASSRRQGTDTQYF
TRBV7-9,CASSLAATGELFF
TRBV28,CASRSPLGTGYEQYF
TRBV4-2,CASSQEGRDGYTF
TRBV15,CATSRTGYEQYF
TRBV6-5,CASSYVPGVGRDTQYF
TRBV5-1,CASSLGTGTYEQYF
TRBV28,CASSPGRYDQFF
TRBV7-2,CASGTDRGRGETQYF
TRBV19,CASSVNRVLGNEQYF
TRBV11-2,CASSSIQGASHEQYF
TRBV18,CASSPLSSGSHGGTQYF
TRBV5-1,CASRKVGQGFTEAFF
TRBV7-9,CASSPALGHRGETQYF
TRBV19,CASSIRREALPQTQYF
TRBV7-6,CASSLTSDPRTDTQYF
TRBV6-6,CASSPRSGAYEQYF
TRBV29-1,CSEPGFHEQYF
TRBV2,CASTQAGEAFF
TRBV7-9,CASSLKAEAFF
TRBV9,CASSVAGRSSEKLFF
TRBV7-9,CAGNRDTDTQYF
TRBV28,CASSQELEGYLYEQYF
TRBV6-1,CASSPLSSGRRKQYF
TRBV20-1,CSANTADEQYF
TRBV30,CAWIRPGQGTYEQYF
TRBV5-1,CASSLVGGAYEKLFF
TRBV6-5,CASSYSSLVRSYEQYF
TRBV6-1,CASSGTGANIQYF
TRBV6-1,CASRQGEDYEQFF
TRBV10-1,CASSESAKGQFF
TRBV13,CASSPGLSGANVLTF
TRBV7-6,CASSLGGAGAQETQYF